This T cell receptor (beta chain) was sequenced for a study of identical twins. This clonotype showed up many times. Its target is unknown. V was trimmed by 0 bases and J by 2 bases, leaving 10 bases between them. The CDR3 totals 16 residues. Germline V lookup: CDR1 LNHNV, CDR2 YYDKDF (reference sequence). From the 5' RACE reads, TCRdb called clonotypes with MiXCR, one entry per CDR3 protein. Here the sample spans fewer than 250,000 distinct CDR3 sequences, around 6.9% being singletons. Study findings and constraints: Models came in too low on out-of-frame TCR alpha sharing in monozygotic twins. The more abundant beta clonotypes in cord blood had fewer insertions, and memory repertoires did not show this. Some out-of-frame alpha sequences were shared by twins, and these showed excess low generation probability.

The same sample was also used in a study of yellow fever vaccine responses in identical twins. That source reports: Twins reportedly had a vaccine T cell response that seemed partly convergent, partly personalized.

The chain employs TRBV15 and TRBJ1-4; D is undetermined. The TCR was taken from a woman aged 18-29 years in good health. The sequenced sample was memory (CD45RO+) T cells sorted from blood. Written as DNA, the CDR3 is TGTGCCACCAGCAGAGATTCTGCGGCGACTAATGAAAAACTGTTTTTT. Its protein is CATSRDSAATNEKLFF.